The 30 T cell receptor beta chains below all came from one sample that was sequenced in a study of shared clonotypes between healthy human individuals. Produced via immunoSEQ multiplex PCR; TCRdb's table is partial and in-frame only. Here the sample spans around 500,000 clones, 79% being singletons. The sample comprised PBMCs. The source of these receptors is a woman in her thirties or forties in good health. Some clones in this sample may be carry-over from other donors' samples.

This clone was recorded only once. The V and J genes are TRBV9 and TRBJ1-1; a weak D match, TRBD1 (6 bases). V shed 2 bases and J shed 1 base, with 9 bases lying between them. The CDR3 runs 14 residues. CDR1 and CDR2 (germline): SGDLS, YYNGEE. The CDR3 loop reads CASSVDRQNTEAFF. The DNA of the CDR3 is TGTGCCAGCAGCGTCGACAGGCAGAACACTGAAGCTTTCTTT.

The chain employs TRBV29-1 and TRBJ2-7; 9 positions agree with TRBD2. Germline V CDR1 and CDR2: SQVTM, ANQGSEA. With V trimmed by 8 bases and J by 5 bases, 10 bases remained unmatched. The CDR3 is 13 residues long. The CDR3 nucleotides read TGCAGCTTCGGAAGCGGGAGGCTCAACGAGCAGTACTTC. This gives the protein CSFGSGRLNEQYF.

This clone was counted many times. J is TRBJ1-3 and V is TRBV18, with 8 bases matching TRBD1. CDR1 KGHSH and CDR2 LQKENI come from the germline V gene. The CDR3 runs 16 residues. With V trimmed by 2 bases and J by 1 base, 4 bases remained unmatched. The CDR3 loop reads CASSPDTGGSGNTIYF. The CDR3 DNA reads as TGTGCCAGCTCACCAGATACAGGGGGGTCTGGAAACACCATATATTTT. The variable domain in full, with the rest retrieved from reference TRBV18 and TRBJ1-3, is NAGVMQNPRHLVRRRGQEARLRCSPMKGHSHVYWYRQLPEEGLKFMVYLQKENIIDESGMPKERFSAEFPKEGPSILRIQQVVRGDSAAYFCASSPDTGGSGNTIYFGEGSWLTVV.

Concerning this clone: With a much larger clone just one base away, this may be a read error. This is likely a read error, given that the CDR3 carries no conserved phenylalanine or tryptophan at its end. The chain joins TRBV30 to TRBJ1-1; D is perhaps TRBD1 (5 bases). This CDR3 has 14 amino acids. The V end was cut by 2 bases, the J end by 6 bases, with 16 bases between. Germline loops: CDR1 GTSNPN, CDR2 SVGIG (reference sequence). The CDR3 DNA reads as TGTGCCTGGAGTCCCATAAGGGGCACAGCTGAAGCTTTCTCT. Protein product: CAWSPIRGTAEAFS.

The rearrangement links TRBV19 to TRBJ1-4; a weak D match, TRBD1 (5 bases). CDR1 is LNHDA and CDR2 is SQIVND in the germline V gene (reference sequence). The CDR3 consists of 15 residues. The germline V and J ends were trimmed by 3 bases and 0 bases, with 8 bases remaining between them. The CDR3 sequence: CASSITGTTNEKLFF. CDR3 DNA sequence: TGTGCCAGTAGTATTACAGGTACAACTAATGAAAAACTGTTTTTT.

V usage is TRBV27 and J usage is TRBJ1-1; 8 positions agree with TRBD1. Germline V lookup: CDR1 MNHEY, CDR2 SMNVEV (reference sequence). The trim removed 7 bases at V and 1 base at J, leaving 11 bases unmatched. The CDR3 is 16 residues long. The CDR3 here is CASTKKTGDSNTEAFF. As DNA, the CDR3 is TGTGCCAGCACCAAGAAGACAGGGGATTCGAACACTGAAGCTTTCTTT.

The V gene is TRBV28, the J gene TRBJ2-1; 13 bases fit TRBD2. Germline CDR1 reads MDHEN; CDR2 reads SYDVKM. The CDR3 spans 18 residues. The ends lost 9 bases at V and 3 bases at J; junction bases unmatched: 14. The CDR3 spells CARVPGLAGLLDYNEQFF. The CDR3, as DNA: TGTGCCAGGGTCCCGGGACTAGCGGGATTACTTGACTACAATGAGCAGTTCTTC.

The chain carries TRBV28 and TRBJ2-5; TRBD1 is a possible D gene (5 bases). Trimming removed 5 bases at V and 9 bases at J, with 19 bases between. The CDR3 totals 14 residues. CDR1 is MDHEN and CDR2 is SYDVKM in the germline V gene. DNA of the CDR3: TGTGCCAGCAGTGTCTTGACAGCCCAAGGTGCCCAGTACTTC. Its protein is CASSVLTAQGAQYF.

The gene calls are TRBV7-9 and TRBJ2-7; 7 nucleotides agree with TRBD2. The J segment lost 3 bases and the V segment lost 5 bases, leaving 16 bases of the junction unmatched. The CDR3 loop spans 17 amino acids. Germline lookup yields CDR1 SEHNR and CDR2 FQNEAQ (reference sequence). The CDR3 nucleotides are TGTGCCAGCAGCCGGCCCTCGCGGGCGGGAGATGGCTACGAGCAGTACTTC. This sequence encodes CASSRPSRAGDGYEQYF.

This clone was found a few times. The rearrangement uses TRBV28 and TRBJ1-4; unclear D gene. Trimming shortened V by 6 bases and J by 8 bases, and 10 bases separated the two germline ends. Germline V gene data show CDR1 as MDHEN and CDR2 as SYDVKM. The CDR3 runs 12 residues. CDR3 in DNA: TGTGCCAGCAGGCTCCCCCCCGAAAAACTGTTTTTT. Its translation: CASRLPPEKLFF.

This CDR3 reads CASSLGQFNEQFF. CDR3 in DNA: TGTGCCAGCAGCTTAGGGCAGTTCAATGAGCAGTTCTTC. The chain carries TRBV7-9 and TRBJ2-1, with D hard to call. The ends were cut back, 1 base at V and 6 bases at J, with 7 bases in the middle. CDR1 is SEHNR, CDR2 FQNEAQ, per germline (reference sequence). This CDR3 comprises 13 residues.

This chain links TRBV6-6 with TRBJ2-2; D call uncertain. Germline values: CDR1 MNHNY, CDR2 SVGAGI (reference sequence). The CDR3 consists of 15 residues. V was pared by 0 bases and J by 4 bases, with 9 bases between. The CDR3 DNA reads as TGTGCCAGCAGTTACTCTATACCGAGCACCGGGGAGCTGTTTTTT. It is translated as CASSYSIPSTGELFF.

This sequence joins TRBV4-3 and TRBJ2-1, with TRBD1 identical over 8 bases. CDR3 length equals 15 residues. Unmatched junction bases numbered 2, after V lost 1 base and J lost 3 bases. CDR1 LGHNA and CDR2 YSLEER come from the germline V gene. CDR3 sequence reads: CASSQGRGLYNEQFF. The CDR3 region has the DNA TGCGCCAGCAGCCAAGGCAGGGGGCTCTACAATGAGCAGTTCTTC.

The chain uses TRBV6-1 and TRBJ2-1; no definite D call. Between the trimmed V and J ends, which lost 8 bases and 0 bases, there was a span of 11 bases. This CDR3 is 14 amino acids long. Germline-derived CDR1 and CDR2 are MNHNS and SASEGT. This CDR3 reads CASYLRASYNEQFF. The CDR3 region has the DNA TGTGCCAGCTACCTGAGAGCCTCCTACAATGAGCAGTTCTTC.

This clone showed up just a few times. J is TRBJ2-1 and V is TRBV7-2; TRBD2 matches 13 bases. Germline V gene data show CDR1 as SGHTA and CDR2 as FQGNSA. J lost 7 bases, V lost 5 bases, and 5 bases had no gene match. The CDR3 is made up of 15 amino acids. The CDR3: CASSRTSGSLNEQFF. The CDR3 region has the DNA TGTGCCAGCAGCCGGACTAGCGGGAGTTTGAATGAGCAGTTCTTC.

V gene TRBV5-1 combines with J gene TRBJ1-3; D remains unclear. The germline V and J ends were trimmed by 5 bases and 0 bases, with 12 bases remaining between them. The germline CDR1 and CDR2 sequences are SGHRS and YFSETQ. This CDR3 is 15 amino acids long. CDR3 DNA: TGCGCCAGCAGGGGGTACGGCAGCTCTGGAAACACCATATATTTT. It is translated as CASRGYGSSGNTIYF.

This chain joins TRBV2 and TRBJ2-3; 7 nucleotides match TRBD2. V was pared by 1 base and J by 6 bases, with 13 bases of the junction left unmatched. CDR3 length equals 17 residues. The germline V gene has CDR1 SNHLY and CDR2 FYNNEI. CDR3 loop: CASSEGIGAGVADTQYF. In DNA, the CDR3 is TGTGCCAGCAGTGAAGGGATTGGTGCGGGAGTGGCGGATACGCAGTATTTT.

The CDR3 here is CASSFMGRRRNEQFF. In DNA form, the CDR3 reads TGTGCCAGCAGCTTTATGGGACGCCGACGCAATGAGCAGTTCTTC. The chain recombines TRBV11-2 with TRBJ2-1; the D gene could be TRBD1 or TRBD2 (5 bases each). Trimming cost V 3 bases and J 6 bases, with 15 bases left between them. Germline CDR1 reads SGHAT; CDR2 reads FQNNGV. This CDR3 has 15 amino acids.

This chain uses TRBV7-2 with TRBJ2-1; 7 bases are shared with TRBD1. With 0 bases clipped from V and 2 bases from J, the junction kept 7 bases outside the gene matches. The CDR3 consists of 17 residues. Per germline, CDR1 SGHTA and CDR2 FQGNSA. The CDR3 loop reads CASSLAGTASTYNEQFF. CDR3 DNA sequence: TGTGCCAGCAGCTTAGCCGGGACAGCGTCCACCTACAATGAGCAGTTCTTC.

V and J are TRBV18 and TRBJ1-1, with D uncertain. V lost 6 bases, J lost 3 bases, and 11 bases lay in between. The CDR3 length is 13 residues. The germline CDR1 and CDR2 sequences are KGHSH and LQKENI. CDR3 loop: CASSTEGDTEAFF. The CDR3 nucleotides are TGTGCCAGCTCCACGGAGGGTGACACTGAAGCTTTCTTT.

The J gene is TRBJ2-7, the V gene TRBV6-1; 9 bases map to TRBD1. Germline trimming cut 4 bases from V and 3 bases from J; bases unmatched to any gene: 7. The germline V gene has CDR1 MNHNS and CDR2 SASEGT. The CDR3 loop spans 15 amino acids. CDR3: CASSGGTGGVYEQYF. The CDR3 coding sequence is TGTGCCAGCAGTGGGGGCACAGGGGGCGTCTACGAGCAGTACTTC.

The V and J genes are TRBV6-4 and TRBJ2-2; 7 bases line up with TRBD2. The V gene end was trimmed by 4 bases and the J gene end by 5 bases; junction bases not matched to a gene: 4. From germline, CDR1 is MRHNA and CDR2 SNTAGT. CDR3 size: 14 residues. The CDR3 DNA reads TGTGCCAGCAGTGCTAGCGGCTCGACCGGGGAGCTGTTTTTT. Translated, it gives CASSASGSTGELFF.

Ten or more counts support this clone. V gene TRBV6-4 combines with J gene TRBJ2-3; D gene ambiguous. Germline CDR1 reads MRHNA; CDR2 reads SNTAGT. Trimming removed 0 bases at V and 0 bases at J, with 7 bases between. The CDR3 length is 15 residues. The CDR3 sequence: CASSDSVGSTDTQYF. The CDR3 DNA reads as TGTGCCAGCAGTGACTCGGTAGGCAGCACAGATACGCAGTATTTT.

This clone was observed a single time. V gene TRBV7-2 combines with J gene TRBJ2-5; 8 positions agree with TRBD2. The V gene's germline CDR1 is SGHTA and CDR2 FQGNSA. V lost 2 bases and J lost 4; bases outside the gene matches: 9. This CDR3 has 16 amino acids. The CDR3 nucleotides are TGTGCCAGCAGCTTAATATCCGGGAGGGCGGGAGAGACCCAGTACTTC. Translation: CASSLISGRAGETQYF.

V usage is TRBV5-4 and J usage is TRBJ1-4; no clear D. V dropped 0 bases and J dropped 0 bases, with 12 bases sitting between them. The CDR3 extends over 17 amino acids. Germline loops: CDR1 SGHNT, CDR2 YYREEE (reference sequence). CDR3 nucleotides: TGTGCCAGCAGCTTGGGCCCGCAGAAAGCAACTAATGAAAAACTGTTTTTT. Amino acids: CASSLGPQKATNEKLFF.

V gene TRBV7-9 combines with J gene TRBJ2-1, with 7 nucleotides matching TRBD1. CDR1 SEHNR and CDR2 FQNEAQ come from the germline V gene (reference sequence). J lost 6 bases, V lost 4 bases, and 3 bases had no gene match. The CDR3 is 13 amino acids. CDR3 in amino acids: CASSYGTVNEQFF. CDR3 nucleotides: TGTGCCAGCAGCTACGGGACAGTCAATGAGCAGTTCTTC.

To note about this clone: Additional DNA sequences in this sample encode the identical CDR3. This chain connects TRBV18 to TRBJ2-3; D is ambiguous. This CDR3 region has 15 residues. The V gene lost 0 bases and the J gene lost 1 base, with 8 bases spanning the gap. The germline V gene has CDR1 KGHSH and CDR2 LQKENI. The CDR3 coding sequence is TGTGCCAGCTCACCACCGGCTAGTGGCACAGATACGCAGTATTTT. This sequence encodes CASSPPASGTDTQYF.

The V call is TRBV28, the J call TRBJ1-1; D may be TRBD1 (5 bases). CDR3 length: 17 residues. Germline V CDR1 and CDR2: MDHEN, SYDVKM. Trimming took off 7 bases at V and 4 bases at J, with 25 bases between the two ends. Here the CDR3 reads CASTVGGSRFESTEAFF. In nucleotides, the CDR3 is TGTGCCAGCACCGTGGGGGGTTCGCGTTTTGAGTCCACTGAAGCTTTCTTT.

The chain couples TRBV30 to TRBJ2-3; D gene unclear. CDR3 length: 15 residues. Germline-derived CDR1 and CDR2 are GTSNPN and SVGIG (reference sequence). V dropped 2 bases and J dropped 4 bases, with 16 bases sitting between them. The CDR3 here is CAWSPLGLESDTQYF. CDR3 DNA sequence: TGTGCCTGGAGTCCGCTCGGCCTGGAGTCAGATACGCAGTATTTT.

The rearrangement uses TRBV2 and TRBJ2-7, with TRBD2 identical over 7 bases. Trimming cost V 6 bases and J 2 bases; bases outside gene matches: 7. There are 14 residues in the CDR3. Germline loops: CDR1 SNHLY, CDR2 FYNNEI. The DNA for the CDR3 is TGTGCCAGCAGGGTGGAAGCGGGGACCTACGAGCAGTACTTC. It yields the protein CASRVEAGTYEQYF.